These 23 T cell receptor beta chains were all obtained from the same sample, sequenced in a study of blood T cells in healthy people across ages. A sample-barcoded 5' primer and a J-beta primer mix were used in a second PCR of roughly 7 to 11 cycles. TCRdb analysed the 5' RACE reads with MiXCR anew, one entry per CDR3 protein. This table holds around 790,000 distinct CDR3 sequences, around 42% found once. Sample: blood. These receptors all come from a man in his sixties in good health.

The chain is built from TRBV20-1 and TRBJ2-5; tentatively, D is TRBD2 (6 bases). Germline values: CDR1 DFQATT, CDR2 SNEGSKA (reference sequence). The ends were cut back, 1 base at V and 5 bases at J, with 11 bases in the middle. This CDR3 comprises 13 residues. The CDR3 DNA is TGCAGTGCTAGAGTTAGCGGAGTTGAGACCCAGTACTTC. Amino acids: CSARVSGVETQYF.

There are a few counts of this clonotype. The CDR3 DNA is TGTGCCATCAGTGACCCGGGACAGGGGGACACCTACGAGCAGTACTTC. Its protein product is CAISDPGQGDTYEQYF. This chain uses TRBV10-3 with TRBJ2-7; 11 bases map to TRBD1. V was clipped by 3 bases and J by 2 bases; unmatched bases: 6. Per germline, CDR1 ENHRY and CDR2 SYGVKD. CDR3 length: 16 amino acids.

This clonotype was counted a few times. The genes are TRBV24-1 and TRBJ2-3; D is unresolved. The CDR3 sequence is 15 residues long. V lost 3 bases, J lost 6 bases, and 15 bases lay in between. The germline CDR1 and CDR2 sequences are KGHDR and SFDVKD. CDR3 sequence (DNA): TGTGCCACCAGTGATCCCCGATCCGGGCTTGATACGCAGTATTTT. It codes for CATSDPRSGLDTQYF.

This rearrangement joins TRBV4-3 to TRBJ2-3; D gene unclear. The CDR3 loop spans 15 amino acids. Germline assignment: CDR1 LGHNA and CDR2 YSLEER. V was pared by 0 bases and J by 2 bases, with 9 bases between. CDR3 nucleotide sequence: TGCGCCAGCAGCCAAGACAGGACCCTCACAGATACGCAGTATTTT. Its translation is CASSQDRTLTDTQYF.

This clonotype was detected only a few times. V is TRBV20-1 and J is TRBJ1-2; D unresolved. Deletions cut 0 bases from V and 5 bases from J, with 13 bases between. This CDR3 region has 14 residues. Germline loops: CDR1 DFQATT, CDR2 SNEGSKA (reference sequence). This chain's CDR3 is CSARDPGSPYGYTF. Written as DNA, the CDR3 is TGCAGTGCTAGAGATCCAGGCAGCCCTTATGGCTACACCTTC.

In the case of this clonotype: One base away lies a much larger clone, so this may be a sequencing read error. The chain is built from TRBV5-5 and TRBJ2-7, with D possibly being TRBD1 (8 bases). CDR3 length equals 15 residues. Per the germline V gene, CDR1 is SGHKS and CDR2 is YYEKEE (reference sequence). The CDR3 loop is CAGSLGGTGGYEQYF. CDR3 DNA sequence: TGTGCCGGCAGCTTGGGAGGGACAGGAGGCTACGAGCAGTACTTC.

The V call is TRBV6-2 or TRBV6-3, the J call TRBJ2-2; the D is unclear. The V end was cut by 0 bases, the J end by 3 bases, with 5 bases between. This CDR3 region has 14 residues. Germline assignment: CDR1 MNHEY and CDR2 SVGEGT. CDR3 sequence reads: CASSYSWDTGELFF. The CDR3 nucleotides read TGTGCCAGCAGTTACTCATGGGACACCGGGGAGCTGTTTTTT.

This chain joins TRBV15 and TRBJ2-3, with 7 bases that match TRBD1. J was trimmed by 1 base and V by 1 base; bases with no gene match: 2. Germline CDR1 is LNHNV and CDR2 is YYDKDF (reference sequence). The CDR3 totals 15 residues. CDR3 nucleotide sequence: TGTGCCACCAGCAGAGGGGACAGAGGCACAGATACGCAGTATTTT. It yields the protein CATSRGDRGTDTQYF.

This clonotype was seen more than once but under ten times. V and J are TRBV6-5 and TRBJ1-2; TRBD1 agrees at 8 bases. CDR1 is MNHEY, CDR2 SVGAGI, per germline. The V segment lost 6 bases and the J segment 0 bases; nucleotides outside the gene matches: 6. The CDR3 runs to 15 residues. The CDR3 reads CASRTPGQANYGYTF. In DNA, the CDR3 is TGTGCCAGCAGAACTCCGGGACAGGCTAACTATGGCTACACCTTC.

The chain recombines TRBV20-1 with TRBJ2-1; 11 bases are shared with TRBD2. There are 14 residues in the CDR3. Germline CDR1 is DFQATT and CDR2 is SNEGSKA (reference sequence). Trimming at V came to 6 bases and at J to 6 bases, leaving 7 bases not matched to a gene. CDR3 residues: CSAHPGLAVNEQFF. The DNA for the CDR3 is TGCAGTGCCCATCCGGGACTAGCGGTCAATGAGCAGTTCTTC.

V usage is TRBV5-1 and J usage is TRBJ2-3; 12 positions agree with TRBD2. The CDR3 covers 18 residues. J gave up 1 base and V 4 bases, and 10 bases lay outside the gene matches. Germline V gene sequence: CDR1 SGHRS, CDR2 YFSETQ. The CDR3 region is CASSRGWTSGMGTDTQYF. CDR3 DNA: TGCGCCAGCAGCCGTGGGTGGACTAGCGGGATGGGCACAGATACGCAGTATTTT. Using reference TRBV5-1 and TRBJ2-3 for the parts outside the CDR3, the full variable domain is KAGVTQTPRYLIKTRGQQVTLSCSPISGHRSVSWYQQTPGQGLQFLFEYFSETQRNKGNFPGRFSGRQFSNSRSEMNVSTLELGDSALYLCASSRGWTSGMGTDTQYFGPGTRLTVL.

This clonotype was found a few times. This sequence joins TRBV5-6 and TRBJ2-7, with TRBD1 identical over 8 bases. Trimming took 4 bases from V and 2 from J; bases not matched to a gene: 5. The CDR3 has 14 amino acids. CDR1 is SGHDT and CDR2 is YYEEEE in the germline V gene. The CDR3, as DNA: TGTGCCAGCAGCAATGGACAGGGTACCTACGAGCAGTACTTC. It translates to CASSNGQGTYEQYF.

This clonotype was seen a handful of times. The CDR3 coding sequence is TGTGCCAGCAGCCCAGGACAGGCACAGCAGTTCTTC. It encodes CASSPGQAQQFF. This chain joins TRBV7-2 and TRBJ2-1, with TRBD1 identical over 7 bases. The J segment lost 11 bases and the V segment lost 5 bases, leaving 6 bases of the junction unmatched. Looked up from germline, CDR1 is SGHTA and CDR2 is FQGNSA. This CDR3 is 12 amino acids long.

This clonotype turned up a few times. The chain joins TRBV15 to TRBJ1-5; 7 bases match TRBD1. The CDR3 is made up of 15 amino acids. Germline-derived CDR1 and CDR2 are LNHNV and YYDKDF (reference sequence). The V gene end was trimmed by 0 bases and the J gene end by 7 bases; junction bases not matched to a gene: 6. CDR3 loop: CATSREGQGVQPQHF. CDR3 nucleotide sequence: TGTGCCACCAGCAGAGAGGGCCAGGGGGTACAGCCCCAGCATTTT.

Only a few counts were recorded for this clonotype. At one boundary the junction diverges from the germline segment, which might be a read error. This sequence joins TRBV20-1 and TRBJ2-5, with D perhaps TRBD1 or TRBD2 (6 bases each). Germline assignment: CDR1 DFQATT and CDR2 SNEGSKA (reference sequence). The CDR3 has 11 residues. CDR3 sequence (DNA): TGCAGTGCGAGAGGAGGGGGTGAGCAGTACTTC. Translating gives CSARGGGEQYF.

This clonotype showed up just a few times. The rearrangement links TRBV2 to TRBJ2-3; D gene unclear. CDR1 and CDR2 from the germline V gene are SNHLY and FYNNEI. This CDR3 has 11 amino acids. V was trimmed by 4 bases and J by 6 bases, leaving 5 bases between them. The DNA of the CDR3 is TGTGCCAGCAGTGCCCGGGATACGCAGTATTTT. Its translation is CASSARDTQYF.

The gene calls are TRBV13 and TRBJ2-1, with TRBD2 identical over 9 bases. J gave up 4 bases and V 3 bases, and 4 bases lay outside the gene matches. CDR3 length equals 15 residues. Germline CDR1 reads PRHDT; CDR2 reads FYEKMQ (reference sequence). This CDR3 is CASSFLTSGYNEQFF. The CDR3 DNA follows: TGTGCCAGCAGCTTCTTGACTAGCGGTTACAATGAGCAGTTCTTC.

V is TRBV25-1 and J is TRBJ1-3, with 10 bases aligning to TRBD1. In germline, CDR1 is MGHDK, CDR2 SYGVNS. This CDR3 comprises 12 residues. V lost 7 bases and J lost 8; bases outside the gene matches: 2. CDR3 coding DNA: TGTGCCAGCACCGGACAGGGGGACACCATATATTTT. This sequence encodes CASTGQGDTIYF.

This clonotype showed up just a few times. This chain connects TRBV5-1 to TRBJ2-7; D is unclear. From germline, CDR1 is SGHRS and CDR2 YFSETQ. This CDR3 spans 12 amino acids. The V end lost 0 bases, the J end lost 5 bases, and 6 bases lay between the germline ends. This chain's CDR3 is CASSLDFDEQYF. The CDR3, as DNA: TGCGCCAGCAGCTTGGACTTTGACGAGCAGTACTTC. The full variable domain, in which reference TRBV5-1 and TRBJ2-7 provide the parts outside the CDR3, is KAGVTQTPRYLIKTRGQQVTLSCSPISGHRSVSWYQQTPGQGLQFLFEYFSETQRNKGNFPGRFSGRQFSNSRSEMNVSTLELGDSALYLCASSLDFDEQYFGPGTRLTVT.

This clonotype was counted a single time. This chain connects TRBV6-1 to TRBJ2-7; 7 bases agree with TRBD2. The CDR3 runs 12 residues. Germline loops: CDR1 MNHNS, CDR2 SASEGT. J gave up 10 bases and V 7 bases, and 10 bases lay outside the gene matches. The CDR3 loop is CASTQRGGAQYF. CDR3 nucleotide sequence: TGTGCCAGCACGCAGCGGGGCGGCGCCCAGTACTTC.

The chain has TRBV5-1 and TRBJ2-4, with 7 positions matching TRBD1. The germline V gene encodes CDR1 SGHRS and CDR2 YFSETQ. The CDR3 has 15 amino acids. V trimming: 1 base; J trimming: 3 bases; junction bases outside the gene matches: 4. This CDR3 is CASSLQGEHKNIQYF. Here the CDR3 DNA reads TGCGCCAGCAGCTTGCAGGGGGAACACAAAAACATTCAGTACTTC. The full variable domain, rest sourced from reference TRBV5-1 and TRBJ2-4, is KAGVTQTPRYLIKTRGQQVTLSCSPISGHRSVSWYQQTPGQGLQFLFEYFSETQRNKGNFPGRFSGRQFSNSRSEMNVSTLELGDSALYLCASSLQGEHKNIQYFGAGTRLSVL.

The CDR3 here is CASSYGDNYEQYF. CDR3 DNA: TGCGCCAGCAGCTACGGGGATAACTACGAGCAGTACTTC. J is TRBJ2-7 and V is TRBV4-1; the D gene is possibly TRBD2 (5 bases). The CDR3 length is 13 residues. Germline lookup yields CDR1 MGHRA and CDR2 YSYEKL. V was clipped by 5 bases and J by 3 bases, with 11 bases between them.

This clonotype has just a few counts. V gene TRBV20-1 combines with J gene TRBJ2-7, with D unresolved. V lost 6 bases and J lost 1, with 7 bases in between. Germline CDR1 reads DFQATT; CDR2 reads SNEGSKA (reference sequence). The CDR3 covers 11 residues. DNA of the CDR3: TGCAGTGCCGGGTGGTCCTACGAGCAGTACTTC. Protein: CSAGWSYEQYF.